Ten or more counts support the clone carrying this T cell receptor beta chain. The antigen remains unidentified. Germline V gene lookup returns CDR1 MDHEN and CDR2 SYDVKM. V lost 6 bases and J lost 2; bases outside the gene matches: 9. The CDR3 spans 16 residues. This sample is part of a study of T cells in Graves' hyperthyroidism and ophthalmopathy. Study-wide findings and caveats: Ophthalmopathy was predicted by the model a median of about 6.5 months ahead of onset. Blood shared most expanded thyroid clonotypes above 0.001.

Regions amplified from RNA transcripts were the TCR beta CDR3 regions. First-round RT-PCR of the TCR CDR3 relied on the HTBI primer set. Each CDR3 protein gets one entry after TCRdb re-called the multiplex PCR reads with MiXCR. Among about 640,000 distinct CDR3 sequences listed, about a fifth were seen once. The sequence came from a man aged 25 to 40 with Graves' ophthalmopathy. This chain joins TRBV28 and TRBJ2-7, with TRBD1 matching 11 bases. The sequenced material came from blood. The CDR3 is CASSISRTGGAYEQYF. CDR3 sequence (DNA): TGTGCCAGCAGCATCAGCAGGACAGGGGGCGCCTACGAGCAGTACTTC.